This T cell receptor (beta chain) was sequenced for a study of monozygotic twins with inflammatory bowel disease. Overall study findings and caveats: By inverse Simpson index, TCRbeta diversity was lower in IBD patients than in healthy co-twins.

CDR3 length: 14 amino acids. Germline V gene data show CDR1 as MGHRA and CDR2 as YSYEKL. Notes on this clonotype: Its antigen is not known.

Template switching introduced UMIs that contain a 6-nucleotide sample barcode. TCRdb reprocessed the 5' RACE reads and stores each CDR3 protein as one record, lacking DNA. The listing records about 350,000 distinct CDR3 sequences. The chain carries TRBV4-1 and TRBJ1-6; TCRdb reports TRBD1, a call that lacks DNA to check it against. Sequenced sample: blood. This TCR derives from a human donor with ulcerative colitis or Crohn's disease, or a healthy co-twin of an affected twin (not recorded which). This CDR3 reads CASSSGTDNSPLHF.